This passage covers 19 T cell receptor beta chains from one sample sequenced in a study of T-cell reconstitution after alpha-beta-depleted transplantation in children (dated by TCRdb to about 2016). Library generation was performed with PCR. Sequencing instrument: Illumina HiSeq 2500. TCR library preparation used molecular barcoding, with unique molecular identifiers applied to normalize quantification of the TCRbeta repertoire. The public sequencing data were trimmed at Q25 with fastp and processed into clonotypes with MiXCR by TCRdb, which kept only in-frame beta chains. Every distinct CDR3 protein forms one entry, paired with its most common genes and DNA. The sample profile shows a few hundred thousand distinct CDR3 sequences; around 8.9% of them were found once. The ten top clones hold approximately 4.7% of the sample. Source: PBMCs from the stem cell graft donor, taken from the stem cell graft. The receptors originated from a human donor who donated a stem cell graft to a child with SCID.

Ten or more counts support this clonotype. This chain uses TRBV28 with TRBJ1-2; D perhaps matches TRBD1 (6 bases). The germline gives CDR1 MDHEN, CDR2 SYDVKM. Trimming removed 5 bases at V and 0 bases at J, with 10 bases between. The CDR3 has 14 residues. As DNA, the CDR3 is TGTGCCAGCAGTCTACGACAGGCTAACTATGGCTACACCTTC. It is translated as CASSLRQANYGYTF.

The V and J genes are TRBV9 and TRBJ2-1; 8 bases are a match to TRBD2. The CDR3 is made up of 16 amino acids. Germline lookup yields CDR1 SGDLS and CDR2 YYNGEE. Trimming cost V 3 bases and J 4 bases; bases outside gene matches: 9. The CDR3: CASSDMSGGAYNEQFF. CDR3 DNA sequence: TGTGCCAGCAGCGACATGAGCGGGGGAGCTTACAATGAGCAGTTCTTC.

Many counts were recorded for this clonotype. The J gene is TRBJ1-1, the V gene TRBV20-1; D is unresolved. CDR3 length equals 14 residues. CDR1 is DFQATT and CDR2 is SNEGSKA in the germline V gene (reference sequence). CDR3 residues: CTSHIEESDTEAFF. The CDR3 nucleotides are TGCACTTCCCATATCGAGGAGAGCGACACTGAAGCTTTCTTT.

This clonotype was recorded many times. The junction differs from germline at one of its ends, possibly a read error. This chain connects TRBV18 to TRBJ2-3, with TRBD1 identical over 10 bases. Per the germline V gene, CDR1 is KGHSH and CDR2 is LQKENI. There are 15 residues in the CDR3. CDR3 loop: CASSPDRGGTYTQYF. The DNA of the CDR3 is TGTGCCAGCTCACCGGACAGGGGGGGCACATATACGCAGTATTTT.

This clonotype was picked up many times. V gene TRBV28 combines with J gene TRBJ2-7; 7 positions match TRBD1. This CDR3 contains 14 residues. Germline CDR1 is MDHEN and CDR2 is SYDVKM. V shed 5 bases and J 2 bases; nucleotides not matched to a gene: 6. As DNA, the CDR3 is TGTGCCAGCAGTAAGACAGGGCGTACCTACGAGCAGTACTTC. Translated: CASSKTGRTYEQYF.

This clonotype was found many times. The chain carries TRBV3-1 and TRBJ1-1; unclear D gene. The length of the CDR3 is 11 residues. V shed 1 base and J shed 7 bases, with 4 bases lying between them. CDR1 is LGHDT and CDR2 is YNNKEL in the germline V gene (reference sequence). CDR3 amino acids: CASSQANEAFF. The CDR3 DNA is TGTGCCAGCAGCCAAGCCAATGAAGCTTTCTTT.

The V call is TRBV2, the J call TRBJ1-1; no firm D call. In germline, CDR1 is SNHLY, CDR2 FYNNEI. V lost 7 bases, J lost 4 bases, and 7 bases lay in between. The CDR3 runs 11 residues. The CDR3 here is CASTKGTEAFF. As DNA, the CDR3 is TGTGCCAGCACTAAGGGCACTGAAGCTTTCTTT.

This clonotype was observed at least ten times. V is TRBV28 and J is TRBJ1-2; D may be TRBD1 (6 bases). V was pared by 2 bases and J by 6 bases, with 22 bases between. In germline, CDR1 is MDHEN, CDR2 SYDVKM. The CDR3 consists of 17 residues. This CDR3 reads CASSLVGIKGESDGYTF. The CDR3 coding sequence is TGTGCCAGCAGTTTAGTCGGAATAAAGGGGGAGAGCGATGGCTACACCTTC.

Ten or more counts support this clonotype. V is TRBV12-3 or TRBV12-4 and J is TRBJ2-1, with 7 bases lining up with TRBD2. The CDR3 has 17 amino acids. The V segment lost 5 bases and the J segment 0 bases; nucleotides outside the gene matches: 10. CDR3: CASSPGLGPSSYNEQFF. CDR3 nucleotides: TGTGCCAGCAGTCCCGGACTAGGTCCGAGCTCCTACAATGAGCAGTTCTTC.

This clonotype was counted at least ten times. The CDR3 DNA reads as TGCAGTGCTAGAGATCTTTTAGGGAGCTCTGGGGCCAACGTCCTGACTTTC. This gives the protein CSARDLLGSSGANVLTF. V and J are TRBV20-1 and TRBJ2-6, with D possibly matching TRBD2 (5 bases). The CDR3 length is 17 residues. Germline CDR1 DFQATT, CDR2 SNEGSKA (reference sequence). V lost 0 bases and J 0 bases, leaving 12 bases between the germline ends.

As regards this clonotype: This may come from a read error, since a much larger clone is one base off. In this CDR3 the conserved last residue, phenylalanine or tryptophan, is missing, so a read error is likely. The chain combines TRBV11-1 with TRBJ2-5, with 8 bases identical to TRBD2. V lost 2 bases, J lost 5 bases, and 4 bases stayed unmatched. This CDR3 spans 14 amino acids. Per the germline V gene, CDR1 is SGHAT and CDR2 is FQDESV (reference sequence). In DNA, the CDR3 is TGTGCCAGCAGCTTATTCGGCGGGGGGGAGACCCAGTACTAC. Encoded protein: CASSLFGGGETQYY.

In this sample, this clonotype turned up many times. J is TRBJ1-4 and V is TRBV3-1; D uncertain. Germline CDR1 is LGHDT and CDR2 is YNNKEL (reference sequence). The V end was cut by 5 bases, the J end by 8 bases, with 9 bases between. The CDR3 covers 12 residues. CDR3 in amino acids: CASSAWREKLFF. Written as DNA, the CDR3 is TGTGCCAGCAGCGCATGGAGGGAAAAACTGTTTTTT.

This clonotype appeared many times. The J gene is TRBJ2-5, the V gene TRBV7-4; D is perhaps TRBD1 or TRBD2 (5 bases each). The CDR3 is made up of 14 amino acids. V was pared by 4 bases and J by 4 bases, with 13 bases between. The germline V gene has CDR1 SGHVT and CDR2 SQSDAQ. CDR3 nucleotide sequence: TGTGCCAGCAGCTCAGGGACCGGATTAGAGACCCAGTACTTC. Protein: CASSSGTGLETQYF.

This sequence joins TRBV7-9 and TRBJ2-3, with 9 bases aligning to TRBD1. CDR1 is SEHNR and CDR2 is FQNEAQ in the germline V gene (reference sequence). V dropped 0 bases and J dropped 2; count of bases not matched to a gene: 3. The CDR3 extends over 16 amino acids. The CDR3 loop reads CASSLAGTGHTDTQYF. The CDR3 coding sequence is TGTGCCAGCAGCTTAGCCGGGACAGGGCACACAGATACGCAGTATTTT.

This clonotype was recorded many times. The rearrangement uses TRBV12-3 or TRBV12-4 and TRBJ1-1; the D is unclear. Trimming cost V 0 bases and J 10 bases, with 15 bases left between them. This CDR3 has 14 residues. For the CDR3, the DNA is TGTGCCAGCAGTTTAGCACCGGCTCGAGTCGGAGCTTTCTTT. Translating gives CASSLAPARVGAFF.

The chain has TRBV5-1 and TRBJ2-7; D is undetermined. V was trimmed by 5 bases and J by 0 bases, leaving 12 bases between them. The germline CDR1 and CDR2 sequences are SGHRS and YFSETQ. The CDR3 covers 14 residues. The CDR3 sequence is CASRALLSSYEQYF. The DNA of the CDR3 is TGCGCCAGCAGGGCTCTCCTAAGCTCCTACGAGCAGTACTTC.

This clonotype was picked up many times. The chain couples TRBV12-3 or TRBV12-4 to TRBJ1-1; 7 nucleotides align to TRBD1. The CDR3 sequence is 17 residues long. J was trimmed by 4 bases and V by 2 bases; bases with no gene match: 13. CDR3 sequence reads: CASSLRRTGIFGTEAFF. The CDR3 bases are TGTGCCAGCAGTTTAAGGCGGACAGGTATTTTCGGCACTGAAGCTTTCTTT.

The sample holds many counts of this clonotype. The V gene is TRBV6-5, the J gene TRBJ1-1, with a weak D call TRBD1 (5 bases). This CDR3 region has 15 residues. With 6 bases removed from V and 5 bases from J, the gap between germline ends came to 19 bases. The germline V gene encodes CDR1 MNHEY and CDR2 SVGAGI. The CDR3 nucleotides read TGTGCCAGCAGCCCCAACGGGGGAAGGGGTACTGAAGCTTTCTTT. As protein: CASSPNGGRGTEAFF.

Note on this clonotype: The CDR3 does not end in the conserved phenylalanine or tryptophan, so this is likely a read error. CDR3 DNA: TGCGCCAGCAGCTCCCGGGACAACACTGAAGCTTTCCTT. Amino acids: CASSSRDNTEAFL. This sequence joins TRBV5-1 and TRBJ1-1, with D possibly being TRBD1 (5 bases). Germline loops: CDR1 SGHRS, CDR2 YFSETQ. CDR3 size: 13 residues. V was cut by 3 bases and J by 2 bases, with 8 bases left in between.